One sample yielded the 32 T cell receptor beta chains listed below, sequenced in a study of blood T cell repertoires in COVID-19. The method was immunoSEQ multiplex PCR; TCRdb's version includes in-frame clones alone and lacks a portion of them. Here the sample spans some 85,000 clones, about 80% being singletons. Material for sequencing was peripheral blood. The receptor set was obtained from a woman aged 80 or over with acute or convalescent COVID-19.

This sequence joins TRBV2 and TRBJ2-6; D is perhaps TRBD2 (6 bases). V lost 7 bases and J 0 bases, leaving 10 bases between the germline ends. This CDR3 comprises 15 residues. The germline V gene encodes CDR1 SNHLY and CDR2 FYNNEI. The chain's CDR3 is CASKGLVSGANVLTF. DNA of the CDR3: TGTGCCAGCAAGGGACTCGTCTCTGGGGCCAACGTCCTGACTTTC.

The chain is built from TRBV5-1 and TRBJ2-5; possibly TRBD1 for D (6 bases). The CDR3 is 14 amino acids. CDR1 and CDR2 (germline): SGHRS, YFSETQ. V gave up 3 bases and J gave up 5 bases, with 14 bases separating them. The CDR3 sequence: CASSWDNGPETQYF. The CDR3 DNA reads TGCGCCAGCAGCTGGGACAACGGCCCTGAGACCCAGTACTTC.

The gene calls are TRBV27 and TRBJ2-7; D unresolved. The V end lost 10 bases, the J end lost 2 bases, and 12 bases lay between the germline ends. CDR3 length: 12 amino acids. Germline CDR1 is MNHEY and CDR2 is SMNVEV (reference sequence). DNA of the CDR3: TGTGCCAACGGTCCAGGCCCCTACGAGCAGTACTTC. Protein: CANGPGPYEQYF.

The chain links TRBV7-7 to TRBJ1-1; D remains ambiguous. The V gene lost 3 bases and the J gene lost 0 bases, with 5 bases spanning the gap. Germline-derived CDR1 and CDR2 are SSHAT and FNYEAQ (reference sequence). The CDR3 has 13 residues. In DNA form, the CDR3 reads TGTGCCAGCAGCTTGGAGATGAACACTGAAGCTTTCTTT. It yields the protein CASSLEMNTEAFF.

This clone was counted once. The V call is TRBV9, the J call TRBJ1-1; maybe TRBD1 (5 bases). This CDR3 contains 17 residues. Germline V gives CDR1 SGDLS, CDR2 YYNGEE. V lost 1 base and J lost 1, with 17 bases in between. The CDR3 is CASSVTAGGLTNTEAFF. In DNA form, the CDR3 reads TGTGCCAGCAGCGTAACGGCCGGGGGACTTACGAACACTGAAGCTTTCTTT.

In DNA, the CDR3 is TGTGCCAGCAGTTTAGCGGGGGGGAGGTACGAGCAGTACTTC. It translates to CASSLAGGRYEQYF. The chain employs TRBV28 and TRBJ2-7; 9 bases align to TRBD2. The CDR3 contains 14 residues. Trimming took 2 bases from V and 4 from J; bases not matched to a gene: 3. Germline CDR1 and CDR2: MDHEN and SYDVKM.

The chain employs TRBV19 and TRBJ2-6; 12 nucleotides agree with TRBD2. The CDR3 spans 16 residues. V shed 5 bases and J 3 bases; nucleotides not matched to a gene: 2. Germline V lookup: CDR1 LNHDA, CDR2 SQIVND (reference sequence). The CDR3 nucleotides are TGTGCCAGTAGTTTGGGACTAGCGGGTGGGGCCAACGTCCTGACTTTC. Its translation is CASSLGLAGGANVLTF.

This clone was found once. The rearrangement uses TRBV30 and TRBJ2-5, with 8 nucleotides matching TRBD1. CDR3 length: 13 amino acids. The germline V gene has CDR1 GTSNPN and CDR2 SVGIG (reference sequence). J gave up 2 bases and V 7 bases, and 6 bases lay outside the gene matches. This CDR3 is CAFDRDRQETQYF. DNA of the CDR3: TGTGCCTTCGACCGGGACAGGCAAGAGACCCAGTACTTC. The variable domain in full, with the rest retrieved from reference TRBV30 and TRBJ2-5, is SQTIHQWPATLVQPVGSPLSLECTVEGTSNPNLYWYRQAAGRGLQLLFYSVGIGQISSEVPQNLSASRPQDRQFILSSKKLLLSDSGFYLCAFDRDRQETQYFGPGTRLLVL.

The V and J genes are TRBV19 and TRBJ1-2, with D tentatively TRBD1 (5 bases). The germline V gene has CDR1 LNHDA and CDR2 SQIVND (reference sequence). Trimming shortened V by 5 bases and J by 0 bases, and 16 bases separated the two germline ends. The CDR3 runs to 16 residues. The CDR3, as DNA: TGTGCCAGTAGTGCCCAAAACAGGCTAGCTAACTATGGCTACACCTTC. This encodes CASSAQNRLANYGYTF.

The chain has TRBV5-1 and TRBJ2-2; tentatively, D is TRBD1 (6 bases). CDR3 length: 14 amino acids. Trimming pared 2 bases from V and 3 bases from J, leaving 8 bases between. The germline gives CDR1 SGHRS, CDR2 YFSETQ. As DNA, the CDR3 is TGCGCCAGCAGCTTAGGACAGTACACCGGGGAGCTGTTTTTT. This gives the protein CASSLGQYTGELFF.

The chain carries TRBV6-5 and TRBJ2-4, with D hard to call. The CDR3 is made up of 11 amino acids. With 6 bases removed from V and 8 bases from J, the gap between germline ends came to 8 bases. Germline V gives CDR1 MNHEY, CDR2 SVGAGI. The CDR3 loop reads CASRLLDIQYF. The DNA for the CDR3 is TGTGCCAGCAGATTGTTAGACATTCAGTACTTC.

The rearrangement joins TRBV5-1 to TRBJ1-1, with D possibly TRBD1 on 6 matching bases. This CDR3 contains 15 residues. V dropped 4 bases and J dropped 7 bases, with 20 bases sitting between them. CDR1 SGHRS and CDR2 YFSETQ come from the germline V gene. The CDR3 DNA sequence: TGCGCCAGCAGCCCTCAACCCGGGACAAAGAATGAAGCTTTCTTT. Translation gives CASSPQPGTKNEAFF.

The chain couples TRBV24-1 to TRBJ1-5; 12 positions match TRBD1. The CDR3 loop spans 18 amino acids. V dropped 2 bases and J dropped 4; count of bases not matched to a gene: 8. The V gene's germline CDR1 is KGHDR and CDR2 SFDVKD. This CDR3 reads CATSDWDRGRFRNQPQHF. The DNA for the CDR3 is TGTGCCACCAGTGATTGGGACAGGGGGCGCTTCCGTAATCAGCCCCAGCATTTT.

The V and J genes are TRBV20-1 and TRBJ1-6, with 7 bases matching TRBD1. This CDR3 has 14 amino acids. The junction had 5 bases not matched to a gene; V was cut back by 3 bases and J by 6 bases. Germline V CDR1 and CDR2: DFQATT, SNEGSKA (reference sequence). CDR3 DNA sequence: TGCAGTGCTAGTGTCGACAGGGTTAATTCACCCCTCCACTTT. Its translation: CSASVDRVNSPLHF.

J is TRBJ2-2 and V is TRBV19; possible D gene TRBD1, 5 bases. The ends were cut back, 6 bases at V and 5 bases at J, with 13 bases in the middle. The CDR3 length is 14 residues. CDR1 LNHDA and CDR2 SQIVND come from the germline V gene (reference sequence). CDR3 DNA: TGTGCCAGTAGACTGACAGTTCTTACCGGGGAGCTGTTTTTT. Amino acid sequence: CASRLTVLTGELFF.

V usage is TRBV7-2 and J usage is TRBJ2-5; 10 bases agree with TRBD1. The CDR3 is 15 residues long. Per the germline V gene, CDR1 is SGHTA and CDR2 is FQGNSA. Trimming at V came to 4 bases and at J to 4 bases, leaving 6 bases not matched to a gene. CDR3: CASSSTGGHGETQYF. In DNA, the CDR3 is TGTGCCAGCAGCTCGACAGGGGGCCATGGAGAGACCCAGTACTTC.

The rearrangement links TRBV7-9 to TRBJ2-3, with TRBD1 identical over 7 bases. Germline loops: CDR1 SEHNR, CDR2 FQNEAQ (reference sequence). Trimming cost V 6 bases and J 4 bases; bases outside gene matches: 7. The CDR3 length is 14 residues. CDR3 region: CASRINRGPDTQYF. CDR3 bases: TGTGCCAGCAGGATAAACAGGGGTCCAGATACGCAGTATTTT.

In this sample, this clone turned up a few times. CDR3 protein: CASSSRGTVWETQYF. The CDR3 DNA sequence: TGTGCCAGCAGCTCCCGGGGGACGGTGTGGGAGACCCAGTACTTC. The genes are TRBV7-8 and TRBJ2-5; tentatively, D is TRBD2 (6 bases). The V and J ends lost 4 bases and 5 bases respectively, with 17 bases between them. The CDR3 runs 15 residues. The germline V gene has CDR1 SGHVS and CDR2 FQNEAQ.

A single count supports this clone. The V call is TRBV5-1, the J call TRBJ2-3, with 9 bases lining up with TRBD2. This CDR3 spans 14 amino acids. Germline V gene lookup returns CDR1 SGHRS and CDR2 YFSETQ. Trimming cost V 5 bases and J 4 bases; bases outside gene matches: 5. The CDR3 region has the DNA TGCGCCAGCAGGAGGCGGGAGGGCGCAGATACGCAGTATTTT. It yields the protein CASRRREGADTQYF.

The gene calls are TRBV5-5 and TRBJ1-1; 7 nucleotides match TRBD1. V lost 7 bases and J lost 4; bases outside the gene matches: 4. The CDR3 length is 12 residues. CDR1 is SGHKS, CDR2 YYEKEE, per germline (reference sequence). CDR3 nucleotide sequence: TGTGCCAGCGCACAGGGGATCACTGAAGCTTTCTTT. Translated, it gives CASAQGITEAFF.

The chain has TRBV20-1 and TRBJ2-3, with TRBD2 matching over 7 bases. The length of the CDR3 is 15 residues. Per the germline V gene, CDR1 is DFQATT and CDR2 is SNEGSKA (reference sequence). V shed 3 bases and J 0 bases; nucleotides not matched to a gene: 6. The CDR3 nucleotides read TGCAGTGCTAGTAAACGGCGGGAGAGCACAGATACGCAGTATTTT. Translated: CSASKRRESTDTQYF.

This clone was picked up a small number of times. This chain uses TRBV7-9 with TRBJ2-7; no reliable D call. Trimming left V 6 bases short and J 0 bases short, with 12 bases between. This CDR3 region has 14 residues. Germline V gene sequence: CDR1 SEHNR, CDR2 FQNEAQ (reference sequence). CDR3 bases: TGTGCCAGCAGGCCGTCTATGAGCTCCTACGAGCAGTACTTC. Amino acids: CASRPSMSSYEQYF.

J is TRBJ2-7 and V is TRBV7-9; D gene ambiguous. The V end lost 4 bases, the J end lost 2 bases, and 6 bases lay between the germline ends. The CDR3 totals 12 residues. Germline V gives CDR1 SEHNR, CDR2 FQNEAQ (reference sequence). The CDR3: CASSSLTYEQYF. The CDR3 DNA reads TGTGCCAGCAGCTCTCTAACCTACGAGCAGTACTTC.

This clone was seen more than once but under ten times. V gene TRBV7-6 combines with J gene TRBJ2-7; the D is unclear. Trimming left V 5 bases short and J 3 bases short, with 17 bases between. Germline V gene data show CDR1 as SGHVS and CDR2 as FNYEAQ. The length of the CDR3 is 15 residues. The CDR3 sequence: CASSSTKYTDYEQYF. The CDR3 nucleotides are TGTGCCAGCAGCAGCACAAAATACACAGACTACGAGCAGTACTTC.

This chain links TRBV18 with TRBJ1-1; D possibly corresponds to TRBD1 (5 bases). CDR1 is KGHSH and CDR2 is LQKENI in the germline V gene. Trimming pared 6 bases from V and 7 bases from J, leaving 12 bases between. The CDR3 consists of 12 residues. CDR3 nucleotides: TGTGCCAGCTCCCCTTCAGGGAATGAAGCTTTCTTT. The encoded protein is CASSPSGNEAFF. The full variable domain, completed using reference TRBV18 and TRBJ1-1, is NAGVMQNPRHLVRRRGQEARLRCSPMKGHSHVYWYRQLPEEGLKFMVYLQKENIIDESGMPKERFSAEFPKEGPSILRIQQVVRGDSAAYFCASSPSGNEAFFGQGTRLTVV.

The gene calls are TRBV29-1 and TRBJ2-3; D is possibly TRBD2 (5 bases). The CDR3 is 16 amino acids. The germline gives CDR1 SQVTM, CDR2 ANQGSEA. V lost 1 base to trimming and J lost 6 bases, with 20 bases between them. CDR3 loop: CSVEGGDGKLVDTQYF. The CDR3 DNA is TGCAGCGTTGAAGGGGGAGACGGAAAGTTAGTGGATACGCAGTATTTT.

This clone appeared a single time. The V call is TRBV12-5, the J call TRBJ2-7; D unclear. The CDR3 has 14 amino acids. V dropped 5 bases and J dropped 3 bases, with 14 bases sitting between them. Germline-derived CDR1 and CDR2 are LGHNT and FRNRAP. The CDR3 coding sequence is TGTGCTAGTGGTCAAGACACACCTTACTACGAGCAGTACTTC. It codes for CASGQDTPYYEQYF.

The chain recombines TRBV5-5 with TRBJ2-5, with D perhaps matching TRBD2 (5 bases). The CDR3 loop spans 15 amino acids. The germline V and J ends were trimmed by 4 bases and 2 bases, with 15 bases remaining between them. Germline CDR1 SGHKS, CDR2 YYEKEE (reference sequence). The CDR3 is CASSAKNGLQETQYF. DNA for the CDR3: TGTGCCAGCAGCGCAAAGAATGGACTTCAAGAGACCCAGTACTTC.

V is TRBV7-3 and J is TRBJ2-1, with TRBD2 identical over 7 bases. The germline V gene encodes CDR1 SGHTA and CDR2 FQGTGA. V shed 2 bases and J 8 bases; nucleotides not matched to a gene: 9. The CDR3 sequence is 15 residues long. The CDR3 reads CASSLSGLVNHEQFF. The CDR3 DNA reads TGTGCCAGCAGCTTATCCGGACTAGTAAACCATGAGCAGTTCTTC.

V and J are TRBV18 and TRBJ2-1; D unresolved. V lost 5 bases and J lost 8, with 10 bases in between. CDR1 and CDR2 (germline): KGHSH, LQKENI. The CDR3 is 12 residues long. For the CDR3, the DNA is TGTGCCAGCTCAACAATTGCATATGAGCAGTTCTTC. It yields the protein CASSTIAYEQFF. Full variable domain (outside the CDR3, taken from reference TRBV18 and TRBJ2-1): NAGVMQNPRHLVRRRGQEARLRCSPMKGHSHVYWYRQLPEEGLKFMVYLQKENIIDESGMPKERFSAEFPKEGPSILRIQQVVRGDSAAYFCASSTIAYEQFFGPGTRLTVL.

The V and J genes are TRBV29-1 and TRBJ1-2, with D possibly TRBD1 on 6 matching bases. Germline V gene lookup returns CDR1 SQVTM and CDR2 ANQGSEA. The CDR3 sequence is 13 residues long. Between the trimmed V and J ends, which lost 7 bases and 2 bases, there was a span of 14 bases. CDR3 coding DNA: TGCAGCGGTTGGACAGAGGGGAACTATGGCTACACCTTC. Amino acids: CSGWTEGNYGYTF.

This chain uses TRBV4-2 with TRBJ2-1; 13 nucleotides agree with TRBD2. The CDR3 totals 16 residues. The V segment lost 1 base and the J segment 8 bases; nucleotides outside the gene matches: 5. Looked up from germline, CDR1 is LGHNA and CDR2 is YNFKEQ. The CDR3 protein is CASSQGTSGSADEQFF. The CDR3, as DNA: TGTGCCAGCAGCCAAGGGACTAGCGGGAGTGCCGATGAGCAGTTCTTC.